The next 27 T cell receptor beta chains were all read from a single sample in a study of regulatory T cells in long-lasting Graves disease. Stated time point: newly diagnosed GD, antithyroid drugs for less than 3 months. Preparation of the TCR library used RNA extracted from PBMCs. With iRepertoire HTBI primers and Arm-PCR of CDR3 regions, TCR beta libraries were built. TCRdb re-called the multiplex PCR reads with MiXCR, one entry per CDR3 protein. The profile shows about 500,000 distinct CDR3 sequences, around 12% of them singletons. This sample was shared with a second study, whose subject was T cells in Graves' hyperthyroidism and ophthalmopathy.

Sequenced here: peripheral blood mononuclear cells (PBMCs), sampled at new diagnosis, from a patient treated with antithyroid drugs. These receptors were taken from a woman aged 25 to 45 with Graves disease.

This clonotype was seen ten or more times. This chain joins TRBV15 and TRBJ2-6; D is unresolved. The V end lost 5 bases, the J end lost 0 bases, and 11 bases lay between the germline ends. Germline V gives CDR1 LNHNV, CDR2 YYDKDF (reference sequence). This CDR3 is 16 amino acids long. CDR3 DNA: TGTGCCACCAGCTTCAATAGAGGCTCTGGGGCCAACGTCCTGACTTTC. Amino acids: CATSFNRGSGANVLTF. Full variable domain (remainder filled in from reference TRBV15 and TRBJ2-6): DAMVIQNPRYQVTQFGKPVTLSCSQTLNHNVMYWYQQKSSQAPKLLFHYYDKDFNNEADTPDNFQSRRPNTSFCFLDIRSPGLGDTAMYLCATSFNRGSGANVLTFGAGSRLTVL.

The chain employs TRBV7-9 and TRBJ2-2, with 11 bases identical to TRBD2. V was pared by 5 bases and J by 1 base, with 12 bases of the junction left unmatched. The CDR3 spans 19 residues. Germline loops: CDR1 SEHNR, CDR2 FQNEAQ (reference sequence). This CDR3 is CASSRPRLAGGQNTGELFF. The CDR3 DNA follows: TGTGCCAGCAGCCGACCGAGGCTAGCGGGAGGCCAGAACACCGGGGAGCTGTTTTTT.

This clonotype was observed many times. The chain is built from TRBV7-9 and TRBJ2-7; the match to TRBD1 covers 9 bases. Germline-derived CDR1 and CDR2 are SEHNR and FQNEAQ (reference sequence). The CDR3 consists of 14 residues. V shed 5 bases and J 6 bases; nucleotides not matched to a gene: 8. The DNA of the CDR3 is TGTGCCAGCAGCGGGACAGGGATAACCAGCGAGCAGTACTTC. Translation: CASSGTGITSEQYF. Filled out from reference TRBV7-9 and TRBJ2-7, the complete variable domain reads DTGVSQNPRHKITKRGQNVTFRCDPISEHNRLYWYRQTLGQGPEFLTYFQNEAQLEKSRLLSDRFSAERPKGSFSTLEIQRTEQGDSAMYLCASSGTGITSEQYFGPGTRLTVT.

In this sample, this clonotype turned up many times. The chain links TRBV24-1 to TRBJ1-2; TRBD1 agrees at 9 bases. V was clipped by 5 bases and J by 6 bases; unmatched bases: 6. This CDR3 is built from 14 residues. Germline V gives CDR1 KGHDR, CDR2 SFDVKD. The CDR3 nucleotides read TGTGCCACCAGTGGTCGGACAGGGGTGGATGGCTACACCTTC. Translated, it gives CATSGRTGVDGYTF.

This clonotype came up a few times. The rearrangement joins TRBV6-2 or TRBV6-3 to TRBJ2-2; the match to TRBD2 covers 11 bases. From germline, CDR1 is MNHEY and CDR2 SVGEGT. CDR3 length: 15 residues. The V segment lost 3 bases and the J segment 7 bases; nucleotides outside the gene matches: 4. The CDR3 DNA is TGTGCCAGCAGTTATGGGACTAGCGGAAACGGGGAGCTGTTTTTT. Protein product: CASSYGTSGNGELFF.

The sample holds many counts of this clonotype. The CDR3 here is CASSLEGRGAFF. The DNA for the CDR3 is TGTGCCAGCAGCTTAGAAGGCCGGGGAGCTTTCTTT. This chain joins TRBV11-2 and TRBJ1-1; D is undetermined. The CDR3 sequence is 12 residues long. The V gene's germline CDR1 is SGHAT and CDR2 FQNNGV. Trimming removed 0 bases from V and 10 bases from J, with 9 bases in between.

The chain uses TRBV5-1 and TRBJ2-1; a possible D gene is TRBD2 (5 bases). The CDR3 is made up of 12 amino acids. Trimming shortened V by 0 bases and J by 14 bases, and 12 bases separated the two germline ends. In germline, CDR1 is SGHRS, CDR2 YFSETQ. The CDR3 sequence: CASSLVSGGEFF. The CDR3 DNA follows: TGCGCCAGCAGCTTGGTCAGCGGTGGGGAGTTCTTC.

This clonotype was counted many times. This chain joins TRBV18 and TRBJ2-7; 11 bases line up with TRBD2. There are 14 residues in the CDR3. Germline values: CDR1 KGHSH, CDR2 LQKENI. J was trimmed by 9 bases and V by 3 bases; bases with no gene match: 7. The CDR3 DNA sequence: TGTGCCAGCTCACCTTCCGGGACTAGCGGTGCGCAGTACTTC. Translated: CASSPSGTSGAQYF.

V and J are TRBV6-1 and TRBJ1-2; 7 bases are a match to TRBD1. Germline assignment: CDR1 MNHNS and CDR2 SASEGT. The CDR3 totals 15 residues. V lost 0 bases, J lost 4 bases, and 5 bases stayed unmatched. CDR3 DNA: TGTGCCAGCAGTGAAGCGAGACAGGGCGGCTATGGCTACACCTTC. It codes for CASSEARQGGYGYTF.

This clonotype was detected only a few times. A clone one base away is much larger, so this may be a read error. This chain joins TRBV2 and TRBJ2-3, with D maybe TRBD2 (6 bases). Germline loops: CDR1 SNHLY, CDR2 FYNNEI. This CDR3 has 14 residues. The CDR3 sequence: CATISGGSTDMQYF. The CDR3 DNA follows: TGTGCCACCATCAGCGGAGGGAGCACAGATATGCAGTATTTT.

This clonotype has more than one count but fewer than ten. The chain recombines TRBV5-1 with TRBJ2-3; D gene unclear. Per the germline V gene, CDR1 is SGHRS and CDR2 is YFSETQ. Trimming shortened V by 9 bases and J by 6 bases, and 8 bases separated the two germline ends. The CDR3 length is 10 residues. The CDR3 DNA sequence: TGCGCCACGCCCGAGGATACGCAGTATTTT. Translation: CATPEDTQYF. Based on the CDR3 plus reference TRBV5-1 and TRBJ2-3, the full variable domain is KAGVTQTPRYLIKTRGQQVTLSCSPISGHRSVSWYQQTPGQGLQFLFEYFSETQRNKGNFPGRFSGRQFSNSRSEMNVSTLELGDSALYLCATPEDTQYFGPGTRLTVL.

Concerning this clonotype itself: A clone one base away is much larger, so this may be a read error. The gene calls are TRBV7-2 and TRBJ2-5, with D possibly matching TRBD2 (6 bases). Deletions cut 3 bases from V and 11 bases from J, with 22 bases between. This CDR3 contains 15 residues. The V gene's germline CDR1 is SGHTA and CDR2 FQGNSA. In nucleotides, the CDR3 is TGTGCCAGCAGCTTCCGGGACTCAACGTACAATGAGCAGTACTTC. Its protein product is CASSFRDSTYNEQYF.

This clonotype has at least ten counts. This chain links TRBV7-2 with TRBJ1-1; the D gene is possibly TRBD1 (6 bases). Trimming stripped 5 bases from V and 0 bases from J, with 10 bases between. Germline V gene lookup returns CDR1 SGHTA and CDR2 FQGNSA. This CDR3 is 14 amino acids long. Here the CDR3 reads CASSRGHMNTEAFF. In nucleotides, the CDR3 is TGTGCCAGCAGCCGGGGACATATGAACACTGAAGCTTTCTTT.

This clonotype was counted ten times or more. CDR3 DNA sequence: TGTGCCAGCAGTTTGGCCACAGGGTACTATGGCTACACCTTC. Translated: CASSLATGYYGYTF. The rearrangement joins TRBV12-3 or TRBV12-4 to TRBJ1-2; tentatively, D is TRBD1 (6 bases). The CDR3 has 14 amino acids. Trimming took 3 bases from V and 3 from J, leaving 11 bases between them.

The chain is built from TRBV20-1 and TRBJ2-7; 7 nucleotides agree with TRBD1. The CDR3 loop spans 11 amino acids. Germline CDR1 is DFQATT and CDR2 is SNEGSKA (reference sequence). The CDR3 sequence: CSPGTAYEQYF. The CDR3, as DNA: TGCAGCCCCGGGACAGCATACGAGCAGTACTTC.

This clonotype was recorded at least ten times. The J gene is TRBJ2-2, the V gene TRBV7-8; 7 bases are shared with TRBD1. The CDR3 contains 16 residues. J gave up 9 bases and V 2 bases, and 12 bases lay outside the gene matches. The germline V gene encodes CDR1 SGHVS and CDR2 FQNEAQ. The CDR3 nucleotides read TGTGCCAGCAGCTTACCCCTGGGGAACAGGGGCCGGGAGCTGTTTTTT. This codes for CASSLPLGNRGRELFF.

The sample holds many counts of this clonotype. V usage is TRBV11-2 and J usage is TRBJ2-5; 8 bases fit TRBD2. The CDR3 sequence is 15 residues long. Trimming at V came to 3 bases and at J to 4 bases, leaving 7 bases not matched to a gene. Germline V gives CDR1 SGHAT, CDR2 FQNNGV. The CDR3 loop is CASSFAGTRGETQYF. CDR3 in DNA: TGTGCCAGCAGCTTTGCCGGGACTAGAGGAGAGACCCAGTACTTC.

This clonotype occurred once. The chain employs TRBV28 and TRBJ2-4; possibly TRBD1 for D (6 bases). The V end was cut by 4 bases, the J end by 1 base, with 32 bases between. Germline CDR1 and CDR2: MDHEN and SYDVKM. This CDR3 is 22 amino acids long. CDR3 nucleotides: TGTGCCAGCAGTTCCCCCAGGAACCGGGACATGGAGTACGGGCGTGCCAAAAACATTCAGTACTTC. Its protein is CASSSPRNRDMEYGRAKNIQYF.

This chain joins TRBV6-1 and TRBJ2-3, with 15 bases identical to TRBD2. J was trimmed by 2 bases and V by 6 bases; bases with no gene match: 6. Germline V lookup: CDR1 MNHNS, CDR2 SASEGT. The CDR3 runs 17 residues. CDR3 DNA sequence: TGTGCCAGCAGCCCAGGACTAGCGGGAGGGTTCACAGATACGCAGTATTTT. It yields the protein CASSPGLAGGFTDTQYF.

With respect to this clonotype: A far larger clone is a single base away, which makes a read error likely. The chain uses TRBV9 and TRBJ1-2, with TRBD1 matching over 9 bases. Trimming removed 3 bases from V and 5 bases from J; junction bases left unmatched: 5. The CDR3 covers 14 residues. Germline V gene data show CDR1 as SGDLS and CDR2 as YYNGEE. This CDR3 reads CASSEGGQGYGYTF. Here the CDR3 DNA reads TGTGCCAGCAGCGAAGGCGGACAGGGGTATGGCTACACCTTC. Together with reference TRBV9 and TRBJ1-2, the CDR3 gives the full variable domain: DSGVTQTPKHLITATGQRVTLRCSPRSGDLSVYWYQQSLDQGLQFLIQYYNGEERAKGNILERFSAQQFPDLHSELNLSSLELGDSALYFCASSEGGQGYGYTFGSGTRLTVV.

As concerns this clonotype: This may come from a read error, since a much larger clone is one base off. The chain carries TRBV29-1 and TRBJ2-6; tentatively, D is TRBD1 (5 bases). CDR1 and CDR2 from the germline V gene are SQVTM and ANQGSEA. CDR3 length equals 17 residues. CDR3 in amino acids: CSVVSSKTDSAANVLTF. CDR3 DNA sequence: TGCAGCGTTGTTTCTTCCAAGACAGACTCTGCGGCCAACGTCCTGACTTTC.

The chain couples TRBV12-5 to TRBJ2-2; 9 bases are shared with TRBD2. Per germline, CDR1 LGHNT and CDR2 FRNRAP. The CDR3 runs 12 residues. DNA of the CDR3: TGTGCCAGGACTAGCGACACCGGGGAGCTGTTTTTT. It encodes CARTSDTGELFF.

This clonotype was counted between two and nine times. The V and J genes are TRBV7-9 and TRBJ1-1; perhaps TRBD1 as D (5 bases). Between the trimmed V and J ends, which lost 4 bases and 7 bases, there was a span of 13 bases. The CDR3 runs to 13 residues. Germline-derived CDR1 and CDR2 are SEHNR and FQNEAQ (reference sequence). CDR3 sequence (DNA): TGTGCCAGCAGCTACCCGGGGGACGGTGAAGCTTTCTTT. This sequence encodes CASSYPGDGEAFF.

This clonotype was observed at least ten times. CDR3 sequence reads: CASSYKRSRYTF. Here the CDR3 DNA reads TGTGCCAGCAGTTACAAAAGAAGTCGCTACACCTTC. The chain carries TRBV6-2 or TRBV6-3 and TRBJ1-2; D gene unclear. Germline V lookup: CDR1 MNHEY, CDR2 SVGEGT. The CDR3 is 12 amino acids. The V and J ends lost 2 bases and 9 bases respectively, with 10 bases between them.

This clonotype was counted many times. The rearrangement uses TRBV2 and TRBJ1-5, with a tentative D call TRBD1 (5 bases). The CDR3 has 17 residues. The V and J ends lost 6 bases and 1 base respectively, with 19 bases between them. The germline V gene has CDR1 SNHLY and CDR2 FYNNEI. Written as DNA, the CDR3 is TGTGCCAGCAGGGCCCGATGGGGGGGAATAAGCAATCAGCCCCAGCATTTT. As protein: CASRARWGGISNQPQHF.

This clonotype appeared many times. The rearrangement links TRBV28 to TRBJ1-5, with D unresolved. Germline values: CDR1 MDHEN, CDR2 SYDVKM. This CDR3 is built from 15 residues. V lost 4 bases to trimming and J lost 9 bases, with 19 bases between them. CDR3 residues: CASSWEGYGLRPQHF. The CDR3 DNA reads as TGTGCCAGCAGTTGGGAAGGGTACGGGCTTCGGCCCCAGCATTTT.

This clonotype was detected ten times or more. CDR3 sequence reads: CASSPDASYNSPLHF. The CDR3 DNA follows: TGTGCCAGCAGCCCCGATGCATCCTATAATTCACCCCTCCACTTT. The chain links TRBV9 to TRBJ1-6; D is ambiguous. Germline CDR1 and CDR2: SGDLS and YYNGEE. The length of the CDR3 is 15 residues. V was trimmed by 4 bases and J by 1 base, leaving 9 bases between them.